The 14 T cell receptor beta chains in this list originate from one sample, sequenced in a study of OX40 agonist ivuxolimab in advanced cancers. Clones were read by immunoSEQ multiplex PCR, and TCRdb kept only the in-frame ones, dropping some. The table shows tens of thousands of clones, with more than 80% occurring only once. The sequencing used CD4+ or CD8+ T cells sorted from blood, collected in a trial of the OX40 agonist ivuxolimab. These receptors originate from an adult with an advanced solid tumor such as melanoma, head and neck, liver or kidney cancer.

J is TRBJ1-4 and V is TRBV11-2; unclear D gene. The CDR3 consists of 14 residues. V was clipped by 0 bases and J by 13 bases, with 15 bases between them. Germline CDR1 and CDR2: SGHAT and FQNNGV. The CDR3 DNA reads TGTGCCAGCAGCTTAGAAGGGATCCCCGGAGGACTGTTTTTT. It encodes CASSLEGIPGGLFF.

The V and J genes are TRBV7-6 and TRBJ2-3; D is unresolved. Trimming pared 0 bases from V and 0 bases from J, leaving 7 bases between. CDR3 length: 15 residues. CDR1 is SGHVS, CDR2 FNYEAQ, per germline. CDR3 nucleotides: TGTGCCAGCAGCTTAGCGCCGGCTAGCACAGATACGCAGTATTTT. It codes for CASSLAPASTDTQYF. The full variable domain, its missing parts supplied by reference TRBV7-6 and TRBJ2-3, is GAGVSQSPRYKVTKRGQDVALRCDPISGHVSLYWYRQALGQGPEFLTYFNYEAQQDKSGLPNDRFSAERPEGSISTLTIQRTEQRDSAMYRCASSLAPASTDTQYFGPGTRLTVL.

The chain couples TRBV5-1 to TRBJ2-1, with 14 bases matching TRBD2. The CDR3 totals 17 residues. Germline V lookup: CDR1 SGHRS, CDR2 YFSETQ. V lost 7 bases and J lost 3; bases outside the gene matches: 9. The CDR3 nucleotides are TGCGCCAGCGGTCTGACTAGCGGGGGGGTTGGCTACAATGAGCAGTTCTTC. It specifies CASGLTSGGVGYNEQFF.

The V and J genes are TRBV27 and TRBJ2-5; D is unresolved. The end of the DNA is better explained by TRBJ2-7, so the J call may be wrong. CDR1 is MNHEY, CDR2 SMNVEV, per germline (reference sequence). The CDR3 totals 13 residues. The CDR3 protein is CASSLGQSYEQYF. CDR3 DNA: TGTGCCAGCAGTTTAGGGCAGTCCTACGAGCAGTACTTC.

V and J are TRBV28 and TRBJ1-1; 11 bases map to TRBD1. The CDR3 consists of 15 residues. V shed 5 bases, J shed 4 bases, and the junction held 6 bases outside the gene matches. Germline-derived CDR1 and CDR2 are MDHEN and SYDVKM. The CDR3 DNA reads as TGTGCCAGCAGTCAAGGGACAGGGGGATTCACTGAAGCTTTCTTT. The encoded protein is CASSQGTGGFTEAFF. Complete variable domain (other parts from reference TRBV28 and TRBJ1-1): DVKVTQSSRYLVKRTGEKVFLECVQDMDHENMFWYRQDPGLGLRLIYFSYDVKMKEKGDIPEGYSVSREKKERFSLILESASTNQTSMYLCASSQGTGGFTEAFFGQGTRLTVV.

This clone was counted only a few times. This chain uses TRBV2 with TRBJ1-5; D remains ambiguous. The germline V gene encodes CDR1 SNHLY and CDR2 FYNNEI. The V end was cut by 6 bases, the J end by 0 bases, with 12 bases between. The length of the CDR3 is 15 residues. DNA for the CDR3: TGTGCCAGCAGGGGAAGGGCGGTTAGCAATCAGCCCCAGCATTTT. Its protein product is CASRGRAVSNQPQHF.

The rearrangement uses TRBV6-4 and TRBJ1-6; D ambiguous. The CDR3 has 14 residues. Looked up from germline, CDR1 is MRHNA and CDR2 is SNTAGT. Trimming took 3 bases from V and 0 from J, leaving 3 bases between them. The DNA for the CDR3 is TGTGCCAGCAGTGAAAACTCCTATAATTCACCCCTCCACTTT. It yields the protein CASSENSYNSPLHF.

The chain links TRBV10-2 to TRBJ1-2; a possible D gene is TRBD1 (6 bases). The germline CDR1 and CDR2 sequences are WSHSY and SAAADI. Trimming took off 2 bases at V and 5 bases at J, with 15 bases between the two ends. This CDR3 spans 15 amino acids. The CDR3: CASSETGQYPYGYTF. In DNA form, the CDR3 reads TGCGCCAGCAGTGAGACTGGACAGTACCCTTATGGCTACACCTTC.

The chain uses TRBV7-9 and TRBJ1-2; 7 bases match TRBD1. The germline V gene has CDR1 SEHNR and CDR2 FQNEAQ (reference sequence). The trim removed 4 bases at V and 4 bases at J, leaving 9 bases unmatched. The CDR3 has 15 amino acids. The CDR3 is CASSSPQGLGYGYTF. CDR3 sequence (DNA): TGTGCCAGCAGCTCTCCACAGGGGCTTGGCTATGGCTACACCTTC.

The CDR3 here is CASSQDVQAASLYSPLHF. The CDR3 DNA reads TGCGCCAGCAGCCAAGATGTCCAGGCAGCCAGCCTATATTCACCCCTCCACTTT. The V gene is TRBV4-3, the J gene TRBJ1-6, with unresolved D. The V gene's germline CDR1 is LGHNA and CDR2 YSLEER. The CDR3 contains 18 residues. Trimming shortened V by 0 bases and J by 8 bases, and 20 bases separated the two germline ends.

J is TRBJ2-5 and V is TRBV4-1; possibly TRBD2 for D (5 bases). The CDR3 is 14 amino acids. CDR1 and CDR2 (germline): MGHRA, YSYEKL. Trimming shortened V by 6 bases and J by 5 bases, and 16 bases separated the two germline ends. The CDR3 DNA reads TGCGCCAGCAGGAACGACGGGGTGCAGGAGACCCAGTACTTC. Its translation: CASRNDGVQETQYF.

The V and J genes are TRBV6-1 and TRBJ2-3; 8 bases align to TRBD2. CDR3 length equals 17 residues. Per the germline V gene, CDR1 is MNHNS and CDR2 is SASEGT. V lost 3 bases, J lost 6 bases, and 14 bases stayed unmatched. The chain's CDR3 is CASSEASGGRKRDTQYF. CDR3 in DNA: TGTGCCAGCAGTGAGGCTTCGGGGGGGAGGAAACGGGATACGCAGTATTTT.

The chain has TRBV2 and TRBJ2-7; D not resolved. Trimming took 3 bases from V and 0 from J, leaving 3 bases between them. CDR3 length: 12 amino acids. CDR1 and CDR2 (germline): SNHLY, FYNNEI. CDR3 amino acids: CASSDISYEQYF. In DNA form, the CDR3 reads TGTGCCAGCAGTGATATCTCCTACGAGCAGTACTTC. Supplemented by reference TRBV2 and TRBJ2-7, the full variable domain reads EPEVTQTPSHQVTQMGQEVILRCVPISNHLYFYWYRQILGQKVEFLVSFYNNEISEKSEIFDDQFSVERPDGSNFTLKIRSTKLEDSAMYFCASSDISYEQYFGPGTRLTVT.

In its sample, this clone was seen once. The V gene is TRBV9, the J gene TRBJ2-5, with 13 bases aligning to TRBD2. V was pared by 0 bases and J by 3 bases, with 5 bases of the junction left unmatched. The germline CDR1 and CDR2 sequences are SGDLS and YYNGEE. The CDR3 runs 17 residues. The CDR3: CASSVGGGTSGEETQYF. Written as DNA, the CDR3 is TGTGCCAGCAGCGTAGGAGGGGGGACTAGCGGGGAAGAGACCCAGTACTTC.